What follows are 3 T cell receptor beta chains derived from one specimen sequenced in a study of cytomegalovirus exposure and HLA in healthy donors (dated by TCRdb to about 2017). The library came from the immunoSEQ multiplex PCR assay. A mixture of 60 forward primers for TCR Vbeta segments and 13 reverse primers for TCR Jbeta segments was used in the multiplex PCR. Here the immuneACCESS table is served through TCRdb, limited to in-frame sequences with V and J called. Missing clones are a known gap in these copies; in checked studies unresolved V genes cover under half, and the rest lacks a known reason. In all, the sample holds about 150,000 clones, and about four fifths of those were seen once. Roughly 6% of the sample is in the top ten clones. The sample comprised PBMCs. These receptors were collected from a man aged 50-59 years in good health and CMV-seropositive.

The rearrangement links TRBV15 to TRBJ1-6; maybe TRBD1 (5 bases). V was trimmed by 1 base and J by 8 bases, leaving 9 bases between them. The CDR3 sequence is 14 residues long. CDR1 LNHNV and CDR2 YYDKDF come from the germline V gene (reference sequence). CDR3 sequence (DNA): TGTGCCACCAGCAGAGGGCAGGGTCATTCACCCCTCCACTTT. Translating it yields CATSRGQGHSPLHF.

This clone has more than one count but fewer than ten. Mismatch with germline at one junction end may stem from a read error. The DNA of the CDR3 is TGTTCCAGCAGCTTCAGTCAGGGCGGTTCGTACTTC. Translating it yields CSSSFSQGGSYF. The chain couples TRBV7-9 to TRBJ2-7; D is possibly TRBD1 (5 bases). This CDR3 region has 12 residues. CDR1 SEHNR and CDR2 FQNEAQ come from the germline V gene (reference sequence).

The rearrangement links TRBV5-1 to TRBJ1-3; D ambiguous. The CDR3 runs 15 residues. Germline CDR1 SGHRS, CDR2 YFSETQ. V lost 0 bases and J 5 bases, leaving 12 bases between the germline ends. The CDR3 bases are TGCGCCAGCAGCTTGGATCGGGGTTCAAGAAACACCATATATTTT. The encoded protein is CASSLDRGSRNTIYF.